The 16 T cell receptor beta chains presented below share a single source sample, sequenced in a study of CD8 T cells in ankylosing spondylitis. TCRdb reprocessed the 5' RACE reads with MiXCR, giving one entry per CDR3 protein. Among 200,000 to 250,000 distinct CDR3 sequences listed, 32% were seen once. The sequencing sample was made of blood, either unsorted or a sorted T cell fraction (not recorded which). These receptors were collected from a male donor with ankylosing spondylitis or in good health (not recorded which).

This clonotype has only a few counts. The rearrangement joins TRBV20-1 to TRBJ1-6; maybe TRBD1 (5 bases). Per germline, CDR1 DFQATT and CDR2 SNEGSKA (reference sequence). V was shortened by 4 bases and J by 8 bases, with 15 bases between the two germline ends. This CDR3 is 14 amino acids long. CDR3 bases: TGCAGTGCTACCGCCGACAGAGGGTATTCACCCCTCCACTTT. Its protein is CSATADRGYSPLHF.

CDR3 region: CAITQYDNYTF. The CDR3 region has the DNA TGTGCCATCACTCAGTACGACAACTACACCTTC. The rearrangement links TRBV10-3 to TRBJ1-2; the D is unclear. Germline lookup yields CDR1 ENHRY and CDR2 SYGVKD. The ends were cut back, 7 bases at V and 10 bases at J, with 13 bases in the middle. The CDR3 has 11 residues.

This clonotype was recorded at least ten times. The chain carries TRBV20-1 and TRBJ2-1; D gene uncertain. Germline V CDR1 and CDR2: DFQATT, SNEGSKA (reference sequence). V lost 1 base and J lost 0, with 10 bases in between. This CDR3 contains 15 residues. This CDR3 reads CSARGSASSYNEQFF. The CDR3 bases are TGCAGTGCTAGAGGCAGCGCCAGCTCCTACAATGAGCAGTTCTTC.

This CDR3 is CASSQRTSGVGETQYF. The CDR3, as DNA: TGTGCCAGCAGCCAAAGGACTAGCGGGGTGGGTGAGACCCAGTACTTC. The rearrangement links TRBV4-2 to TRBJ2-5, with 12 bases that match TRBD2. V lost 2 bases and J lost 5; bases outside the gene matches: 6. The CDR3 is 16 residues long. The germline gives CDR1 LGHNA, CDR2 YNFKEQ.

The DNA for the CDR3 is TGTGCCACCAGCAGAGACGCAGGGGCCTCCTACGAGCAGTACTTC. This encodes CATSRDAGASYEQYF. This chain joins TRBV15 and TRBJ2-7; D may be TRBD1 (6 bases). The CDR3 consists of 15 residues. Germline CDR1 and CDR2: LNHNV and YYDKDF (reference sequence). Trimming stripped 0 bases from V and 0 bases from J, with 9 bases between. The variable domain in full, with the rest retrieved from reference TRBV15 and TRBJ2-7, is DAMVIQNPRYQVTQFGKPVTLSCSQTLNHNVMYWYQQKSSQAPKLLFHYYDKDFNNEADTPDNFQSRRPNTSFCFLDIRSPGLGDTAMYLCATSRDAGASYEQYFGPGTRLTVT.

CDR3 nucleotides: TGTGCCAGCAGCTTGGAGGGCAGGTACAATCAGCCCCAGCATTTT. Translated, it gives CASSLEGRYNQPQHF. The chain employs TRBV5-6 and TRBJ1-5, with no clear D. The germline gives CDR1 SGHDT, CDR2 YYEEEE. The V end lost 0 bases, the J end lost 3 bases, and 10 bases lay between the germline ends. The CDR3 length is 15 residues.

This clonotype was counted ten times or more. This chain joins TRBV12-3 or TRBV12-4 and TRBJ2-3, with 7 bases that match TRBD2. CDR3 length: 15 amino acids. V shed 10 bases and J 6 bases; nucleotides not matched to a gene: 16. The CDR3 DNA follows: TGTGCCACGACCAGGGTCGCGGGGGTGTACGATACGCAGTATTTT. Protein: CATTRVAGVYDTQYF.

There are a few counts of this clonotype. The chain combines TRBV29-1 with TRBJ2-1; 10 bases are shared with TRBD1. V was pared by 6 bases and J by 6 bases, with 5 bases of the junction left unmatched. CDR3 size: 13 residues. Per germline, CDR1 SQVTM and CDR2 ANQGSEA. The DNA for the CDR3 is TGCAGCGTAGACAGGGGGCTGGGCAATGAGCAGTTCTTC. This translates into CSVDRGLGNEQFF.

This clonotype was found a few times. This chain links TRBV6-1 with TRBJ1-1; 9 bases agree with TRBD1. Germline CDR1 is MNHNS and CDR2 is SASEGT. The CDR3 has 15 amino acids. The V segment lost 5 bases and the J segment 8 bases; nucleotides outside the gene matches: 12. Here the CDR3 reads CASSLFPGQGSEAFF. The DNA for the CDR3 is TGTGCCAGCAGTCTTTTTCCGGGACAGGGATCGGAAGCTTTCTTT.

This clonotype was found a few times. This rearrangement joins TRBV12-3 or TRBV12-4 to TRBJ2-7; D unclear. The germline V and J ends were trimmed by 1 base and 3 bases, with 16 bases remaining between them. The CDR3 totals 16 residues. The CDR3 sequence is CASSLESWISGYEQYF. DNA for the CDR3: TGTGCCAGCAGTTTAGAATCTTGGATATCAGGCTACGAGCAGTACTTC.

This clonotype has just a few counts. The chain combines TRBV20-1 with TRBJ1-5; possibly TRBD1 for D (6 bases). CDR3 size: 13 residues. In germline, CDR1 is DFQATT, CDR2 SNEGSKA (reference sequence). V lost 6 bases and J 7 bases, leaving 16 bases between the germline ends. The CDR3 is CSARRQGRQPQHF. In nucleotides, the CDR3 is TGCAGTGCCCGGAGGCAGGGGCGGCAGCCCCAGCATTTT.

The chain uses TRBV20-1 and TRBJ2-3; TRBD2 agrees at 7 bases. The CDR3 totals 15 residues. Looked up from germline, CDR1 is DFQATT and CDR2 is SNEGSKA (reference sequence). The junction had 14 bases not matched to a gene; V was cut back by 5 bases and J by 6 bases. The CDR3 protein is CSAGGVGFPPDTQYF. The CDR3, as DNA: TGCAGTGCTGGGGGGGTAGGGTTCCCGCCGGATACGCAGTATTTT.

This clonotype was seen a handful of times. V and J are TRBV10-1 and TRBJ2-7; 9 bases fit TRBD1. The CDR3 has 13 residues. Losses at the gene ends were 6 bases for V and 4 bases for J; bases not matched to a gene: 4. Per germline, CDR1 WNHNN and CDR2 SYGVQD (reference sequence). In DNA, the CDR3 is TGCGCCAGCAGGCCGGACAGGGGATACGAGCAGTACTTC. Translating gives CASRPDRGYEQYF.

The V call is TRBV28, the J call TRBJ2-7, with 8 bases matching TRBD1. The J segment lost 8 bases and the V segment lost 4 bases, leaving 13 bases of the junction unmatched. From germline, CDR1 is MDHEN and CDR2 SYDVKM. This CDR3 comprises 15 residues. CDR3 sequence (DNA): TGTGCCAGCAGTTCCATGGACAGGGATATCGGGCAGCAGTACTTC. Its protein product is CASSSMDRDIGQQYF.

The V call is TRBV24-1, the J call TRBJ2-7; tentatively, D is TRBD1 or TRBD2 (5 bases each). Germline CDR1 and CDR2: KGHDR and SFDVKD. V was cut by 3 bases and J by 4 bases, with 9 bases left in between. The CDR3 runs 13 residues. CDR3 in amino acids: CATSDGTPYEQYF. The CDR3 DNA reads TGTGCCACCAGTGATGGGACCCCTTACGAGCAGTACTTC.

The table lists this clonotype with many counts. The J gene is TRBJ2-3, the V gene TRBV20-1, with D possibly TRBD1 on 6 matching bases. The CDR3 runs 13 residues. V was clipped by 5 bases and J by 9 bases, with 18 bases between them. Germline V gene lookup returns CDR1 DFQATT and CDR2 SNEGSKA (reference sequence). The CDR3 spells CSASGTTHRTQYF. CDR3 in DNA: TGCAGTGCTTCCGGGACAACCCATCGGACGCAGTATTTT.